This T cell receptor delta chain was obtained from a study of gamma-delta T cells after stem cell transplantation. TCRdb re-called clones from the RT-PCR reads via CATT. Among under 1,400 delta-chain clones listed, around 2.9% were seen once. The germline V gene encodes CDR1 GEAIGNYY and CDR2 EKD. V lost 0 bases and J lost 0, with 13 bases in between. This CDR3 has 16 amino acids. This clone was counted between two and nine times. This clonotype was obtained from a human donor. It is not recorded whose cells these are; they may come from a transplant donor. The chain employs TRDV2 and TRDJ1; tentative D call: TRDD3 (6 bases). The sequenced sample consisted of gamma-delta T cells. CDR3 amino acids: CACDTLGPSDTDKLIF. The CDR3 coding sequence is TGTGCCTGTGACACCCTGGGGCCCTCGGACACCGATAAACTCATCTTT.